Sequencing of this T cell receptor beta chain was carried out in a study of shared clonotypes between healthy human individuals. Looking at the study overall: Researchers assigned three CD4 naive, three CD4 memory, two CD8 naive and one CD8 memory plate to each donor.

Germline CDR1 reads SGHDT; CDR2 reads YYEEEE. The CDR3 totals 16 residues. V was shortened by 1 base and J by 4 bases, with 15 bases between the two germline ends. As to this clone: Antigen specificity is unknown.

Findings and caveats of the study: Clonotype sharing among donors, it was expected, would be affected by sequencing depth. Naive CD4 clonotypes overlapped across a handful of donors at roughly 5.1%.

TCRdb's table, derived via immunoSEQ multiplex PCR, lists solely in-frame clones and lacks some. The data hold over 1.4 million clones, with roughly 96% observed a single time. The rearrangement links TRBV5-6 to TRBJ1-5, with D hard to call. Sequencing was done on a sample of naive CD4+ T cells sorted from blood. Regarding subset: CD45RA+ positively selected. The receptor was derived from a man aged 25-45 years in good health. CDR3 nucleotides: TGTGCCAGCAGCTTGTCGGACGGCTGGGCAAATCAGCCCCAGCATTTT. This encodes CASSLSDGWANQPQHF.